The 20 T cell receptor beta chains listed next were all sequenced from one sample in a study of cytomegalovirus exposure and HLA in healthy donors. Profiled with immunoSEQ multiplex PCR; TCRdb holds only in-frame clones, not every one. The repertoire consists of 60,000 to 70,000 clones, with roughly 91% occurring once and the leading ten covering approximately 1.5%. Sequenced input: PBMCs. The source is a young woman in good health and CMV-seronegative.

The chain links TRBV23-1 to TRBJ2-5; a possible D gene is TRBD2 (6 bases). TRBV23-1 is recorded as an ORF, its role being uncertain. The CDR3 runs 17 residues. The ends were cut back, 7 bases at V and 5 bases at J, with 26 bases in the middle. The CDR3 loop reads CASISSRLGGEWETQYF. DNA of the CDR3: TGCGCCAGCATTTCCTCTAGACTGGGGGGAGAGTGGGAGACCCAGTACTTC.

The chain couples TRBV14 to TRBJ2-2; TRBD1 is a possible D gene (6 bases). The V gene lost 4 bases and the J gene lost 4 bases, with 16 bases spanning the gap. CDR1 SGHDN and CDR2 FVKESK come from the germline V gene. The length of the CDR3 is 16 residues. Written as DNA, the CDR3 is TGTGCCAGCAGCCGCCTAACAGGGCTAGGCACCGGGGAGCTGTTTTTT. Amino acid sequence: CASSRLTGLGTGELFF.

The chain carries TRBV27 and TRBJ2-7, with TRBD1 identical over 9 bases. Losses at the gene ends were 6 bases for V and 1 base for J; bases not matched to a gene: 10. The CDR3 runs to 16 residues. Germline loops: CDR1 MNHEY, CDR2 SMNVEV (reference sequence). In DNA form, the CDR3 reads TGTGCCAGCAGAAAAAGTTTCGGGACAGGGTCCTACGAGCAGTACTTC. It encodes CASRKSFGTGSYEQYF.

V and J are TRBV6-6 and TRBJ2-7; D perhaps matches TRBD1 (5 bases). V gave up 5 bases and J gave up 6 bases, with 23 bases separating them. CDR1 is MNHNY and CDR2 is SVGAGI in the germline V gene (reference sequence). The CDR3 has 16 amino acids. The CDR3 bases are TGTGCCAGCAGTAATACCCCCCGAATAAGGGGCGCCGAGCAGTACTTC. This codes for CASSNTPRIRGAEQYF.

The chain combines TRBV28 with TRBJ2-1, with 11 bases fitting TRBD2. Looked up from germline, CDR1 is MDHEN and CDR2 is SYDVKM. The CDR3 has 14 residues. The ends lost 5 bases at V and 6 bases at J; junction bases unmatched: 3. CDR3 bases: TGTGCCAGCAGTGTAGCGGGAGGGGGCAATGAGCAGTTCTTC. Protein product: CASSVAGGGNEQFF.

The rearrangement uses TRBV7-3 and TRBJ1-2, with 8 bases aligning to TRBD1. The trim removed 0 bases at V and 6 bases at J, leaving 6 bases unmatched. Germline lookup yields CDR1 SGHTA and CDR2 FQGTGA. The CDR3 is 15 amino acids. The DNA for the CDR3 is TGTGCCAGCAGCTTAACTGGCCTACAGGGGGATGGCTACACCTTC. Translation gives CASSLTGLQGDGYTF.

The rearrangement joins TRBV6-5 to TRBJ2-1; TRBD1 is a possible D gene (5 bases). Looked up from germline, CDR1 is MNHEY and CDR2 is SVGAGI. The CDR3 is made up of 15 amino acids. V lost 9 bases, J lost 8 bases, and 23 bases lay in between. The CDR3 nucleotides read TGTGCCAGTGTTGGAAGGGGCAATGTTTTAGATGAGCAGTTCTTC. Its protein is CASVGRGNVLDEQFF.

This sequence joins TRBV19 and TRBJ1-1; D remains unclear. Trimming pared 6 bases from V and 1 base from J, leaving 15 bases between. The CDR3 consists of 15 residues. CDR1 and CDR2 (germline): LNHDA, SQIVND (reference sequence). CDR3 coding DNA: TGTGCCAGTAGGCCCCGGGGAGACTGGAACACTGAAGCTTTCTTT. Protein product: CASRPRGDWNTEAFF.

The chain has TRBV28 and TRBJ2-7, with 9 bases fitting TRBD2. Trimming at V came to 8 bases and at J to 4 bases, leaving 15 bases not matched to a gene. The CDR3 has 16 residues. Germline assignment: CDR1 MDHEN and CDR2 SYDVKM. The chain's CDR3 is CASEDRTGTSLYEQYF. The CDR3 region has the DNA TGTGCCAGCGAAGACAGGACCGGGACTAGCTTATACGAGCAGTACTTC.

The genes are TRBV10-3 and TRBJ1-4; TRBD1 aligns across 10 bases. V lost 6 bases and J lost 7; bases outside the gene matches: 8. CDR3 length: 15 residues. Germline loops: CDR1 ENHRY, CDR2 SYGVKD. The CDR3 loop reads CAISRGQGIGEKLFF. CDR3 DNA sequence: TGTGCCATCAGCCGGGGACAGGGGATAGGTGAAAAACTGTTTTTT.

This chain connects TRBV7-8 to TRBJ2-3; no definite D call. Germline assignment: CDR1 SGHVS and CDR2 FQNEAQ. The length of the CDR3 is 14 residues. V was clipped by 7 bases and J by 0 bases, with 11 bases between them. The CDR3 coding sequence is TGTGCCAGCACCTTTAGTTCTAGCACAGATACGCAGTATTTT. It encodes CASTFSSSTDTQYF.

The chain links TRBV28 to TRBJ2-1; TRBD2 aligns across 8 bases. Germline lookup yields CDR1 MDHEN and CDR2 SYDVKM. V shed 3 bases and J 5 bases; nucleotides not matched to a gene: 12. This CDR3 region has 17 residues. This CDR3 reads CASSFPPGTRGNNEQFF. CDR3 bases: TGTGCCAGCAGTTTTCCTCCCGGGACTAGGGGAAACAATGAGCAGTTCTTC.

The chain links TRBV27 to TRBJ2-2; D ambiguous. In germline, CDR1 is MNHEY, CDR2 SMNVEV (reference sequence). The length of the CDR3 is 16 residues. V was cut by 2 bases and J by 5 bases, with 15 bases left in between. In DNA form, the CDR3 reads TGTGCCAGCAGTTTACCCTCTTCCGGGTCGACCGGGGAGCTGTTTTTT. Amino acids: CASSLPSSGSTGELFF.

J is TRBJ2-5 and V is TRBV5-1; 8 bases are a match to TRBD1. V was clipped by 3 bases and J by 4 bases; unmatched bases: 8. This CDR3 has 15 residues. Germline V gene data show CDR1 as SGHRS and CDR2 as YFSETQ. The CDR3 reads CASSSLGQVRETQYF. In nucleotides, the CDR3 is TGCGCCAGCAGCTCGTTGGGACAGGTCAGAGAGACCCAGTACTTC.

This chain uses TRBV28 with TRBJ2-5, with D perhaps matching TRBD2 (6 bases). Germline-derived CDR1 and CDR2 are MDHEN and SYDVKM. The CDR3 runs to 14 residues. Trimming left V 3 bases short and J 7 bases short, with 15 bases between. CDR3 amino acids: CASSFLTLSGTQYF. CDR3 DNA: TGTGCCAGCAGTTTCTTGACCCTTAGCGGGACCCAGTACTTC.

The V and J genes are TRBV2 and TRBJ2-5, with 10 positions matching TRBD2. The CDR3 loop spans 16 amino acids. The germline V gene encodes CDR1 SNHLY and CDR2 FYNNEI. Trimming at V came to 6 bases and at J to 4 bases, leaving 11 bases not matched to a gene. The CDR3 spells CASSQRASGGGETQYF. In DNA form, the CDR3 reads TGTGCCAGCAGCCAGAGGGCTAGCGGGGGCGGAGAGACCCAGTACTTC.

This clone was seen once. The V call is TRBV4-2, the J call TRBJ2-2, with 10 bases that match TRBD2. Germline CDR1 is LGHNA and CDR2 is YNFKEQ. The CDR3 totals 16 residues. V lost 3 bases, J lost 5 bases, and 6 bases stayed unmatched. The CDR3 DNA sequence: TGTGCCAGCAGCCAGGTAGCGGGAGGCGGTACCGGGGAGCTGTTTTTT. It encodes CASSQVAGGGTGELFF.

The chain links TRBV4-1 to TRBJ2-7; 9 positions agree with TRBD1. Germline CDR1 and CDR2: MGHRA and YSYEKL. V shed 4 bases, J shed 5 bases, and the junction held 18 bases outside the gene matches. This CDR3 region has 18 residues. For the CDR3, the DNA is TGCGCCAGCAGCCGGAGGAGAATGTGGGACAGGGAGAGCCACGAGCAGTACTTC. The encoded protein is CASSRRRMWDRESHEQYF.

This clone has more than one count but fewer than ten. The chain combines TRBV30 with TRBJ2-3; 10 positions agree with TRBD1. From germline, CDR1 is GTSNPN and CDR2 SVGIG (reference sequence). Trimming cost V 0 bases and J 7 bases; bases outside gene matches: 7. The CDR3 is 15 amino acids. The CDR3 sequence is CAWSVGTGVGNTQYF. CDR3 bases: TGTGCCTGGAGTGTAGGGACAGGGGTGGGGAATACGCAGTATTTT.

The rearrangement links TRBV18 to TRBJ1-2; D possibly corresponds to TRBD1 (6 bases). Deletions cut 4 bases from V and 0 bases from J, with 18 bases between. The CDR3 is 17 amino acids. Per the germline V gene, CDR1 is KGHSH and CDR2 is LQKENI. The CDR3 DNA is TGTGCCAGCTCACACCTGGACAGAATAAATACTAACTATGGCTACACCTTC. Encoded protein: CASSHLDRINTNYGYTF.